The 2 T cell receptor beta chains below all came from one sample that was sequenced in a study of Graves' ophthalmopathy and Graves' hyperthyroidism. Amplifying from RNA transcripts, the study obtained TCR beta CDR3 regions. HTBI primers served in a first-round RT-PCR, which a second-round multiplex PCR followed. TCRdb reprocessed the multiplex PCR reads via MiXCR and lists one record per CDR3 protein. The sample comprises 300,000 to 400,000 distinct CDR3 sequences, 15% to 20% of which are singletons, and about 12% rests with the top ten. Material for sequencing was peripheral blood. The receptors stem from an adult man with Graves' ophthalmopathy.

This clonotype was recorded at least ten times. The chain is built from TRBV30 and TRBJ1-5; TRBD1 is a possible D gene (5 bases). V lost 0 bases, J lost 4 bases, and 13 bases lay in between. In germline, CDR1 is GTSNPN, CDR2 SVGIG (reference sequence). CDR3 length equals 15 residues. CDR3 loop: CAWSVSWGINQPQHF. Here the CDR3 DNA reads TGTGCCTGGAGTGTAAGCTGGGGGATAAATCAGCCCCAGCATTTT.

This clonotype was detected many times. The chain carries TRBV19 and TRBJ2-5, with D possibly TRBD2 on 5 matching bases. Trimming removed 3 bases at V and 1 base at J, with 15 bases between. This CDR3 region has 16 residues. The germline V gene encodes CDR1 LNHDA and CDR2 SQIVND (reference sequence). The CDR3 DNA is TGTGCCAGTAGTATTTACTTCAGCGGTACCCAAGAGACCCAGTACTTC. Encoded protein: CASSIYFSGTQETQYF.